This T cell receptor (beta chain) was sequenced in a study of shared clonotypes between healthy human individuals. About the research overall: Each donor's CD4 naive and CD4 memory cells filled three plates apiece, CD8 naive two, and CD8 memory one.

Study observations and caveats: In general, naive subsets displayed greater estimated richness than memory subsets did.

The CDR3 spans 13 residues. The V segment lost 6 bases and the J segment 7 bases; nucleotides outside the gene matches: 6. Germline lookup yields CDR1 MNHEY and CDR2 SMNVEV (reference sequence). On this clone itself: No antigen is known for it. Different DNA sequences within this sample yield the same CDR3.

Some clones are missing from TCRdb's copy, which holds only in-frame ones; the method was immunoSEQ multiplex PCR. The data show roughly 2.2 million clones, with around 92% seen just once and about 0.41% held by the top ten. Source material: naive CD4+ T cells from PBMCs. The subset was: CD45RA+ positively selected. The clonotype originates from a man aged 18 to 30 in good health. Some clones in this sample may be carry-over from other donors' samples. The rearrangement joins TRBV27 to TRBJ1-2; 9 nucleotides match TRBD1. CDR3 bases: TGTGCCAGCAGGTTACAGGGGGCTCGTGGCTACACCTTC. Amino acids: CASRLQGARGYTF.